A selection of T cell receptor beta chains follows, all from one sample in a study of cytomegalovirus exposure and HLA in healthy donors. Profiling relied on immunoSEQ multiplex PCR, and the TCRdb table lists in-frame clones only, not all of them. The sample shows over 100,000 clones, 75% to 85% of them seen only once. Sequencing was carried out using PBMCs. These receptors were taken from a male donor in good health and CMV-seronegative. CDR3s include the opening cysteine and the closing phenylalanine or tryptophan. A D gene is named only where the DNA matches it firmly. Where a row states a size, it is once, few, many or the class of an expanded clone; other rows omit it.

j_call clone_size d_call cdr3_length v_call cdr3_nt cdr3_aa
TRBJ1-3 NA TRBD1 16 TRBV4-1 TGCGCCAGCAGCCAAGGACAGGGAATGGGCGGAAACACCATATATTTT CASSQGQGMGGNTIYF
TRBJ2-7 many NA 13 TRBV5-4 TGTGCCAGCAGCTTGGGTTCCGGGAGCGAGCAGTACTTC CASSLGSGSEQYF
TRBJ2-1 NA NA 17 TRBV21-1 TGTGCCAGCAACTCTCCCTGGGGCAGTTGGTCAAAGAATGAGCAGTTCTTC CASNSPWGSWSKNEQFF
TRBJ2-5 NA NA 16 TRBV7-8 TGTGCCAGCAGCCAAGAGGGCTCGGCAGGGGAAGAGACCCAGTACTTC CASSQEGSAGEETQYF
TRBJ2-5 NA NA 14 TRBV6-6 TGTGCCAGCAGTTACAAACAGGGTCCGGGGACCCAGTACTTC CASSYKQGPGTQYF
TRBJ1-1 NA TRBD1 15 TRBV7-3 TGTGCCAGCAGCCAGGGGGGCCCCCTAAACACTGAAGCTTTCTTT CASSQGGPLNTEAFF
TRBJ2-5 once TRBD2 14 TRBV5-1 TGCGCCAGCAGGCTCGGGGGGGGCAGAGAGACCCAGTACTTC CASRLGGGRETQYF
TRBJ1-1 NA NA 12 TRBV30 TGTGCCTGGACTAGGTGGGAGGCTGAAGCTTTCTTT CAWTRWEAEAFF
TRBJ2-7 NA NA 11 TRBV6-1 TGTGCCACCAGGGGCCTCTACGAGCAGTACTTC CATRGLYEQYF
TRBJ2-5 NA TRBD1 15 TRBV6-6 TGTGCCAGCAGCTTGGACAGGGGAGGGGGTGAGACCCAGTACTTC CASSLDRGGGETQYF
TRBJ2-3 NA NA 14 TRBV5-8 TGTGCCAGCAGATCGGGTTCCTCAACAGATACGCAGTATTTT CASRSGSSTDTQYF
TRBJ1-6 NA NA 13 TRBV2 TGTGCCAGCGGGGGACTTATGAATTCACCCCTCCACTTT CASGGLMNSPLHF
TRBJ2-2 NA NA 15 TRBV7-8 TGTGCCAGCAGCTTCGGGCGGGTGAACACCGGGGAGCTGTTTTTT CASSFGRVNTGELFF
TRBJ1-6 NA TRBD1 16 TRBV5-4 TGTGCCAGCAGCGTCTCCCCGGACAGGGAGCATTCACCCCTCCACTTT CASSVSPDREHSPLHF
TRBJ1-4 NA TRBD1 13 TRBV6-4 TGTGCCAGCAGGGACAGGGGAAATGAAAAACTGTTTTTT CASRDRGNEKLFF
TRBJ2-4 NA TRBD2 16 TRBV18 TGTGCCAGCTCATGGCTAGCGGGGGTCCGGGAGAACATTCAGTACTTC CASSWLAGVRENIQYF
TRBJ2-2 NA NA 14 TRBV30 TGTGCCTGGAGTGTAGGGGGGAACACCGGGGAGCTGTTTTTT CAWSVGGNTGELFF
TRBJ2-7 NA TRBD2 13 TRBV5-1 TGCGCCAGCAGCTTGGGACTAGCGGACGAGCAGTACTTC CASSLGLADEQYF
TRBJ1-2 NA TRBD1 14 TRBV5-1 TGCGCCAGCAGTCCGGACAGGGGAGGCTATGGCTACACCTTC CASSPDRGGYGYTF
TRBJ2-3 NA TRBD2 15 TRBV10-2 TGCGCCAGCAGTTTTAGCGGGGGGGTGGCAGATACGCAGTATTTT CASSFSGGVADTQYF
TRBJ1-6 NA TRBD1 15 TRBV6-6 TGTGCCAGCAGTTACGGGGACAGGGGTTATTCACCCCTCCACTTT CASSYGDRGYSPLHF
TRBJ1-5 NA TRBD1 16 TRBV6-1 TGTGCCAGCAGTGTTCAGGGGGAGATGAGCAATCAGCCCCAGCATTTT CASSVQGEMSNQPQHF
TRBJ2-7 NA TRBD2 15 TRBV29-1 TGCAGCGCAACTAGCGATCGTTGGAGCTCCTACGAGCAGTACTTC CSATSDRWSSYEQYF
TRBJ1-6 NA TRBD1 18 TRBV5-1 TGCGCCAGCAGCTTGGCAGGGGGCCAGGGATCCTATAATTCACCCCTCCACTTT CASSLAGGQGSYNSPLHF
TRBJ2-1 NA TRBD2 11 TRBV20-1 TGCACTGTACTAGCGGGTAATGAGCAGTTCTTC CTVLAGNEQFF
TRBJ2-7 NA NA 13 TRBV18 TGTGCCAGCTCTCCACCGGCAGGCTCCGAGCAGTACTTC CASSPPAGSEQYF
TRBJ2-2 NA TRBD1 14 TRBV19 TGTGCCAGTAGTATAAACGCAGGGGGCGGGGAGCTGTTTTTT CASSINAGGGELFF
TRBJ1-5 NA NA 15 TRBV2 TGTGCCAGCAGTGAAGGAGGGTATAGCAATCAGCCCCAGCATTTT CASSEGGYSNQPQHF
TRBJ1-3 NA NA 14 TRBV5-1 TGCGCCAGCAGCTTAAGAGGGTCGGGAAACACCATATATTTT CASSLRGSGNTIYF
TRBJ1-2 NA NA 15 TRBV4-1 TGCGCCAGCAGCCAAGATACACAGGGTCACTATGGCTACACCTTC CASSQDTQGHYGYTF
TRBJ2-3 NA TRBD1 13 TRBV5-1 TGCGCCAGCAGCTGGACAGGGGGAGATACGCAGTATTTT CASSWTGGDTQYF
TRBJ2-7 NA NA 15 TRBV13 TGTGCCAGCAGCTTAAGAAGAGGACAGACGGGCGAGCAGTACTTC CASSLRRGQTGEQYF
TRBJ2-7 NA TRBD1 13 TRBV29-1 TGCAGCGTTGGGGGACAGGGGATCCGCGAGCAGTACTTC CSVGGQGIREQYF
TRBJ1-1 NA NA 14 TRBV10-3 TGTGCCATCAGTGAGTCCCAGGGTGGGACTGAAGCTTTCTTT CAISESQGGTEAFF
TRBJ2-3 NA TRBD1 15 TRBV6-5 TGTGCCAGCACCCGACAGGGGGCGAAGACAGATACGCAGTATTTT CASTRQGAKTDTQYF
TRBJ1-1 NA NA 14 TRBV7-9 TGTGCCAGCAGCCGTGGACAGAATCTCTATGAAGCTTTCTTT CASSRGQNLYEAFF
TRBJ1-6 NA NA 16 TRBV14 TGTGCCAGCAGCAGACGGGGGGGCTCCTATAATTCACCCCTCCACTTT CASSRRGGSYNSPLHF
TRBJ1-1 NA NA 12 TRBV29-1 TGCAGCGTTGCAGGGAGGCATAACGAAGCTTTCTTT CSVAGRHNEAFF
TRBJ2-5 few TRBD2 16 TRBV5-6 TGTGCCAGCAGCTTCCCGCGGGGGGGCCGCAGAGAGACCCAGTACTTC CASSFPRGGRRETQYF
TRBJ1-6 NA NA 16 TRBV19 TGTGCCAGTAGTAGAAAGGGAGATTCCTATAATTCACCCCTCCACTTT CASSRKGDSYNSPLHF
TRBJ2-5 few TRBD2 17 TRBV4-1 TGCGCCAGCAGCCAAGTTGAAGCGGGGGGGCCAGGGGAGACCCAGTACTTC CASSQVEAGGPGETQYF
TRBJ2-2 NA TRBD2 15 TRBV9 TGTGCCAGCAGCGGGGGAGGGGCCAGCACCGGGGAGCTGTTTTTT CASSGGGASTGELFF
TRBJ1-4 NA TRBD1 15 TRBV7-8 TGTGCCAGCAGCCAAACGAGGGACAGAAATGAAAAACTGTTTTTT CASSQTRDRNEKLFF
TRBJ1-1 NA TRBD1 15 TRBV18 TGTGCCAGCTCACCACCGATCCAGGGGGCCACTGAAGCTTTCTTT CASSPPIQGATEAFF
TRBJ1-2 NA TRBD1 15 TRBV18 TGTGCCAGCTCACCCGAGGGGGCCGGGTACTATGGCTACACCTTC CASSPEGAGYYGYTF
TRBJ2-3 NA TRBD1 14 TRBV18 TGTGCCAGCTCAGCGGACAGGGGGGCAGATACGCAGTATTTT CASSADRGADTQYF
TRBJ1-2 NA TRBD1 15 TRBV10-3 TGTGCCATCAGTGAAGGACAGGGGGGCTTACTGGGCTACACCTTC CAISEGQGGLLGYTF
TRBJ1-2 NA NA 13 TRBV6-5 TGTGCCAGCAGGCCCGGGACACCATATGGCTACACCTTC CASRPGTPYGYTF
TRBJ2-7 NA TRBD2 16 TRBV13 TGTGCCAGCAGCCCCACTCGGGGGGACTTCCACTACGAGCAGTACTTC CASSPTRGDFHYEQYF
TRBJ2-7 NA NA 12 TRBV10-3 TGTGCCATCAGTGACAGGGACTACGAGCAGTACTTC CAISDRDYEQYF
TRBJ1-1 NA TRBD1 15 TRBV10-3 TGTGCCATCAGTGAGCCCAGGGGGCAGAACACTGAAGCTTTCTTT CAISEPRGQNTEAFF
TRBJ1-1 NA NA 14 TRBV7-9 TGTGCCAGCAGCCCGCGCCCGCCGAACACTGAAGCTTTCTTT CASSPRPPNTEAFF
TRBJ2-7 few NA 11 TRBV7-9 TGTGCCAGCAGCTTTAGCGGCGAGCAGTACTTC CASSFSGEQYF
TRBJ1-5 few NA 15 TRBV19 TGTGCCAGTAGTGGTGGGAGGGCTACGGGTCAGCCCCAGCATTTT CASSGGRATGQPQHF
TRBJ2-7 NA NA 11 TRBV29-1 TGCAGCGTTGAATCCAACGGTGCGCAGTACTTC CSVESNGAQYF
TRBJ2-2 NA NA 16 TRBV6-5 TGTGCCAGCAGTTGGTCACCTGGGAGGAGTACCGGGGAGCTGTTTTTT CASSWSPGRSTGELFF